One sample yielded the 10 T cell receptor beta chains listed below, sequenced in a study of siplizumab effects on memory and regulatory T cells. Data came from immunoSEQ multiplex PCR; TCRdb stores just in-frame clones and leaves some out. The data hold about 50,000 clones, with roughly 87% observed a single time. Sequenced input: naive CD8+ T cells sorted from blood. These receptor sequences come from a human donor in good health.

The chain is built from TRBV30 and TRBJ2-3; D not certain. The V and J ends lost 5 bases and 11 bases respectively, with 8 bases between them. The CDR3 totals 9 residues. Germline V gene lookup returns CDR1 GTSNPN and CDR2 SVGIG (reference sequence). The CDR3 loop is CAWVTRQYF. The CDR3 nucleotides read TGTGCCTGGGTCACCCGGCAGTATTTT. Drawing the rest from reference TRBV30 and TRBJ2-3, the complete variable domain is SQTIHQWPATLVQPVGSPLSLECTVEGTSNPNLYWYRQAAGRGLQLLFYSVGIGQISSEVPQNLSASRPQDRQFILSSKKLLLSDSGFYLCAWVTRQYFGPGTRLTVL.

The V and J genes are TRBV9 and TRBJ2-3; 7 bases fit TRBD2. This CDR3 has 15 residues. J gave up 4 bases and V 0 bases, and 5 bases lay outside the gene matches. CDR1 is SGDLS, CDR2 YYNGEE, per germline. Here the CDR3 reads CASSVGEGRADTQYF. Written as DNA, the CDR3 is TGTGCCAGCAGCGTAGGGGAGGGCAGGGCAGATACGCAGTATTTT.

Here the CDR3 DNA reads TGTGCCAGCAGCTTAGAACTAGCGGGAGGTCGGAATGAGCAGTTCTTC. It is translated as CASSLELAGGRNEQFF. J is TRBJ2-1 and V is TRBV7-8; 12 bases match TRBD2. CDR3 length: 16 residues. V lost 1 base to trimming and J lost 7 bases; unmatched junction nucleotides: 5. In germline, CDR1 is SGHVS, CDR2 FQNEAQ.

In its sample, this clone was seen once. V and J are TRBV13 and TRBJ2-7, with TRBD2 as a possible D gene (6 bases). CDR1 and CDR2 (germline): PRHDT, FYEKMQ (reference sequence). Trimming left V 5 bases short and J 5 bases short, with 16 bases between. The CDR3 is made up of 14 amino acids. DNA of the CDR3: TGTGCCAGCAGCCCTGAGGGACTTTCCAACGAGCAGTACTTC. Translated, it gives CASSPEGLSNEQYF.

This chain uses TRBV5-6 with TRBJ2-5, with 9 bases identical to TRBD2. The CDR3 has 16 residues. V lost 0 bases to trimming and J lost 4 bases; unmatched junction nucleotides: 7. The V gene's germline CDR1 is SGHDT and CDR2 YYEEEE. CDR3 nucleotide sequence: TGTGCCAGCAGCTTGGGTGCGGGGGGGCCTCTAGAGACCCAGTACTTC. Translation: CASSLGAGGPLETQYF.

The chain uses TRBV4-1 and TRBJ2-2, with D unclear. V was clipped by 0 bases and J by 0 bases, with 8 bases between them. Germline values: CDR1 MGHRA, CDR2 YSYEKL. The CDR3 contains 16 residues. CDR3 region: CASSQEEWSNTGELFF. The CDR3 coding sequence is TGCGCCAGCAGCCAAGAAGAGTGGTCGAACACCGGGGAGCTGTTTTTT.

The rearrangement links TRBV5-1 to TRBJ2-7; TRBD1 might be the D (5 bases). Per the germline V gene, CDR1 is SGHRS and CDR2 is YFSETQ. V gave up 2 bases and J gave up 3 bases, with 6 bases separating them. The length of the CDR3 is 12 residues. The CDR3, as DNA: TGCGCCAGCAGCTTAAGGGGCTACGAGCAGTACTTC. Its translation is CASSLRGYEQYF.

This clone occurred a few times. The V gene is TRBV2, the J gene TRBJ1-3, with D tentatively TRBD1 (5 bases). V dropped 9 bases and J dropped 3 bases, with 15 bases sitting between them. The length of the CDR3 is 14 residues. Germline CDR1 SNHLY, CDR2 FYNNEI. The CDR3 sequence is CASLHGARGNTIYF. CDR3 DNA: TGTGCCAGTCTCCATGGGGCACGTGGAAACACCATATATTTT.

The chain recombines TRBV6-5 with TRBJ2-5; no definite D call. Germline V gives CDR1 MNHEY, CDR2 SVGAGI. This CDR3 region has 13 residues. Trimming left V 2 bases short and J 5 bases short, with 9 bases between. CDR3 DNA sequence: TGTGCCAGCAGTTACGAGTTCCGGGAGACCCAGTACTTC. This codes for CASSYEFRETQYF.

V usage is TRBV4-1 and J usage is TRBJ1-6; D is undetermined. The ends were cut back, 1 base at V and 6 bases at J, with 13 bases in the middle. The CDR3 runs to 16 residues. The germline V gene encodes CDR1 MGHRA and CDR2 YSYEKL. Here the CDR3 DNA reads TGCGCCAGCAGCCAAGCGGGGAGGGTCGGTAATTCACCCCTCCACTTT. Amino acids: CASSQAGRVGNSPLHF.